The 19 T cell receptor beta chains in this list originate from one sample, sequenced in a study of blood T cell repertoires in COVID-19. The method was immunoSEQ multiplex PCR; TCRdb's version includes in-frame clones alone and lacks a portion of them. The sample yields some 200,000 clones, 70% to 90% seen once. Sequencing was carried out using peripheral blood. Receptor source: a human donor in a cohort sampled during active COVID-19.

The J gene is TRBJ2-3, the V gene TRBV19; 7 bases align to TRBD2. After removal of 8 bases from V and 5 bases from J, the junction contained 16 bases not matched to a gene. The CDR3 length is 16 residues. CDR1 and CDR2 from the germline V gene are LNHDA and SQIVND (reference sequence). The CDR3, as DNA: TGTGCCAGTCATGACAGAGCCCGGCCGGGGGGAGATACGCAGTATTTT. The encoded protein is CASHDRARPGGDTQYF.

The V call is TRBV7-2, the J call TRBJ2-3; 16 bases match TRBD2. In germline, CDR1 is SGHTA, CDR2 FQGNSA. The J segment lost 6 bases and the V segment lost 5 bases, leaving 5 bases of the junction unmatched. This CDR3 is built from 16 residues. The CDR3 here is CASSLGLAGGEDTQYF. The CDR3 bases are TGTGCCAGCAGCCTGGGACTAGCGGGGGGGGAGGATACGCAGTATTTT.

To note about this clone: This CDR3 is also generated by other DNA sequences in the sample. V gene TRBV6-5 combines with J gene TRBJ1-2, with D tentatively TRBD1 (5 bases). CDR1 is MNHEY, CDR2 SVGAGI, per germline. The CDR3 contains 13 residues. With 1 base removed from V and 8 bases from J, the gap between germline ends came to 11 bases. The CDR3 protein is CASSYLQAGGYTF. The CDR3 nucleotides read TGTGCCAGCAGTTACTTACAGGCGGGAGGCTACACCTTC.

The J gene is TRBJ1-2, the V gene TRBV7-9; 9 nucleotides line up with TRBD1. The CDR3 is 16 amino acids. CDR1 and CDR2 (germline): SEHNR, FQNEAQ (reference sequence). With 2 bases clipped from V and 6 bases from J, the junction kept 10 bases outside the gene matches. The DNA of the CDR3 is TGTGCCAGCAGCTTATCGGGAGAGGGACAGGGACATGGCTACACCTTC. Its translation: CASSLSGEGQGHGYTF.

The chain joins TRBV7-2 to TRBJ2-1; TRBD2 matches 7 bases. This CDR3 spans 13 amino acids. In germline, CDR1 is SGHTA, CDR2 FQGNSA. The junction had 8 bases not matched to a gene; V was cut back by 7 bases and J by 8 bases. DNA of the CDR3: TGTGCCAGCACAATAGTGGGGGGGGATGAGCAGTTCTTC. It yields the protein CASTIVGGDEQFF.

This clone has at least ten counts. The V gene is TRBV5-1, the J gene TRBJ2-2; 10 nucleotides line up with TRBD1. Germline V gives CDR1 SGHRS, CDR2 YFSETQ. CDR3 length: 15 amino acids. V lost 9 bases, J lost 4 bases, and 9 bases stayed unmatched. CDR3 bases: TGCGCCACCCAAGCCGGGACAGGGGCCACCGGGGAGCTGTTTTTT. As protein: CATQAGTGATGELFF.

V usage is TRBV5-6 and J usage is TRBJ2-1; D possibly corresponds to TRBD1 (6 bases). This CDR3 is 18 amino acids long. Germline-derived CDR1 and CDR2 are SGHDT and YYEEEE. Trimming took 3 bases from V and 6 from J, leaving 25 bases between them. The CDR3 bases are TGTGCCAGCAGCTCCCCTCTAGAGGCAGGGGCTCTCCTCAATGAGCAGTTCTTC. Translation: CASSSPLEAGALLNEQFF.

The V gene is TRBV2, the J gene TRBJ1-3; 7 nucleotides align to TRBD1. CDR1 and CDR2 (germline): SNHLY, FYNNEI. The CDR3 has 13 amino acids. V was clipped by 6 bases and J by 3 bases; unmatched bases: 2. CDR3 loop: CASRTGLGNTIYF. For the CDR3, the DNA is TGTGCCAGCAGGACAGGGCTTGGAAACACCATATATTTT. Drawing the rest from reference TRBV2 and TRBJ1-3, the complete variable domain is EPEVTQTPSHQVTQMGQEVILRCVPISNHLYFYWYRQILGQKVEFLVSFYNNEISEKSEIFDDQFSVERPDGSNFTLKIRSTKLEDSAMYFCASRTGLGNTIYFGEGSWLTVV.

In this sample, this clone turned up once. The chain has TRBV3-1 (or the pseudogene TRBV3-2) and TRBJ2-5, with TRBD2 identical over 9 bases. Germline V gene lookup returns CDR1 LGHDT and CDR2 YNNKEL (reference sequence). This CDR3 region has 15 residues. With V trimmed by 3 bases and J by 5 bases, 7 bases remained unmatched. CDR3 sequence (DNA): TGTGCCAGCAGCCACCGGGGGACTAGCTTGGAGACCCAGTACTTC. Translating it yields CASSHRGTSLETQYF.

The chain employs TRBV7-3 and TRBJ2-2; 7 bases fit TRBD1. Germline values: CDR1 SGHTA, CDR2 FQGTGA. This CDR3 is 15 amino acids long. J gave up 5 bases and V 0 bases, and 3 bases lay outside the gene matches. The CDR3 reads CASSLTRDSTGELFF. In DNA, the CDR3 is TGTGCCAGCAGCTTAACACGGGACAGTACCGGGGAGCTGTTTTTT. The entire variable domain, with the rest obtained from reference TRBV7-3 and TRBJ2-2, is as follows: GAGVSQTPSNKVTEKGKYVELRCDPISGHTALYWYRQSLGQGPEFLIYFQGTGAADDSGLPNDRFFAVRPEGSVSTLKIQRTERGDSAVYLCASSLTRDSTGELFFGEGSRLTVL.

The rearrangement joins TRBV5-1 to TRBJ2-3; tentative D call: TRBD1 (5 bases). There are 17 residues in the CDR3. Germline lookup yields CDR1 SGHRS and CDR2 YFSETQ. V gave up 4 bases and J gave up 2 bases, with 20 bases separating them. DNA for the CDR3: TGCGCCAGCAGCCCCAACCCTGGGGCCATGTCCACAGATACGCAGTATTTT. It is translated as CASSPNPGAMSTDTQYF. The whole variable domain, filled in from reference TRBV5-1 and TRBJ2-3, reads KAGVTQTPRYLIKTRGQQVTLSCSPISGHRSVSWYQQTPGQGLQFLFEYFSETQRNKGNFPGRFSGRQFSNSRSEMNVSTLELGDSALYLCASSPNPGAMSTDTQYFGPGTRLTVL.

This clone appeared once. The CDR3 spells CASSLVGRNTGELFF. Here the CDR3 DNA reads TGCGCCAGCAGCTTGGTGGGGAGAAACACCGGGGAGCTGTTTTTT. This chain uses TRBV5-1 with TRBJ2-2; tentatively, D is TRBD2 (5 bases). Trimming stripped 0 bases from V and 2 bases from J, with 8 bases between. The CDR3 has 15 residues. Germline CDR1 and CDR2: SGHRS and YFSETQ. The full variable domain, completed using reference TRBV5-1 and TRBJ2-2, is KAGVTQTPRYLIKTRGQQVTLSCSPISGHRSVSWYQQTPGQGLQFLFEYFSETQRNKGNFPGRFSGRQFSNSRSEMNVSTLELGDSALYLCASSLVGRNTGELFFGEGSRLTVL.

The chain couples TRBV4-2 to TRBJ2-1; 8 positions agree with TRBD1. Germline CDR1 and CDR2: LGHNA and YNFKEQ. V was pared by 2 bases and J by 7 bases, with 7 bases of the junction left unmatched. The CDR3 has 15 residues. The CDR3 sequence is CASSQSGTGDNEQFF. CDR3 bases: TGTGCCAGCAGCCAATCCGGGACAGGAGATAATGAGCAGTTCTTC.

This sequence joins TRBV3-1 (or the pseudogene TRBV3-2) and TRBJ1-1, with D perhaps matching TRBD1 (5 bases). Germline V gene sequence: CDR1 LGHDT, CDR2 YNNKEL (reference sequence). V was cut by 4 bases and J by 2 bases, with 8 bases left in between. The CDR3 loop spans 13 amino acids. The CDR3 spells CASSRGTNTEAFF. CDR3 in DNA: TGTGCCAGCAGCCGCGGGACCAACACTGAAGCTTTCTTT.

This chain connects TRBV28 to TRBJ2-7, with a weak D call TRBD1 (6 bases). CDR1 and CDR2 (germline): MDHEN, SYDVKM. V lost 4 bases, J lost 0 bases, and 16 bases lay in between. This CDR3 spans 16 amino acids. The DNA for the CDR3 is TGTGCCAGCAGTTACGTCGGTGGGGACATCTCCTACGAGCAGTACTTC. Translating it yields CASSYVGGDISYEQYF. The variable domain in full, with the rest retrieved from reference TRBV28 and TRBJ2-7, is DVKVTQSSRYLVKRTGEKVFLECVQDMDHENMFWYRQDPGLGLRLIYFSYDVKMKEKGDIPEGYSVSREKKERFSLILESASTNQTSMYLCASSYVGGDISYEQYFGPGTRLTVT.

V is TRBV7-9 and J is TRBJ1-2, with 11 bases lining up with TRBD1. There are 14 residues in the CDR3. Germline CDR1 reads SEHNR; CDR2 reads FQNEAQ (reference sequence). The J segment lost 7 bases and the V segment lost 6 bases, leaving 7 bases of the junction unmatched. The CDR3 DNA reads as TGTGCCAGCAGTGGACAGGGGGCGTTAGGTGGCTACACCTTC. Protein: CASSGQGALGGYTF.

V gene TRBV27 combines with J gene TRBJ2-2; D possibly corresponds to TRBD1 (5 bases). The V and J ends lost 5 bases and 0 bases respectively, with 7 bases between them. The CDR3 contains 14 residues. Germline V gene lookup returns CDR1 MNHEY and CDR2 SMNVEV (reference sequence). The CDR3 spells CASSRTSNTGELFF. CDR3 nucleotide sequence: TGTGCCAGCAGTAGGACATCGAACACCGGGGAGCTGTTTTTT.

The CDR3 DNA sequence: TGTGCCAGCAGGCCCGCCGGGGGGCAAGAGACCCAGTACTTC. Its translation is CASRPAGGQETQYF. V and J are TRBV6-5 and TRBJ2-5, with TRBD2 matching over 7 bases. Germline CDR1 and CDR2: MNHEY and SVGAGI. There are 14 residues in the CDR3. Trimming took 6 bases from V and 2 from J; bases not matched to a gene: 6.

This clone has only a few counts. This rearrangement joins TRBV24-1 to TRBJ1-5; 9 bases line up with TRBD1. There are 15 residues in the CDR3. Germline V gene sequence: CDR1 KGHDR, CDR2 SFDVKD. With 7 bases clipped from V and 3 bases from J, the junction kept 6 bases outside the gene matches. In nucleotides, the CDR3 is TGTGCCACCAGCCCGGGACAGGGAACCAATCAGCCCCAGCATTTT. Amino acid sequence: CATSPGQGTNQPQHF.